This TCR beta chain is from a study of T cell responses to AZD1222 COVID-19 vaccine. Sequencing was performed with immunoSEQ multiplex PCR; in TCRdb, only in-frame clones are kept and a portion is missing. The sample holds approximately 110,000 clones, 70% to 85% seen once. The CDR3 has 14 amino acids. J was trimmed by 4 bases and V by 2 bases; bases with no gene match: 3. From germline, CDR1 is SGHRS and CDR2 YFSETQ. The sample in question was peripheral blood, obtained on day 0 of AZD1222 vaccination. The TCR comes from an adult in good health. V and J are TRBV5-1 and TRBJ2-5; 9 nucleotides match TRBD2. This chain's CDR3 is CASSFSGGPETQYF. DNA of the CDR3: TGCGCCAGCAGCTTCAGCGGGGGGCCAGAGACCCAGTACTTC.